The 13 T cell receptor beta chains below were found in one sample sequenced in a study of T cell responses to AZD1222 COVID-19 vaccine. The repertoire was sequenced with immunoSEQ multiplex PCR; TCRdb's copy has only in-frame clones and lacks some. The sample comprises around 160,000 clones, roughly nine tenths of which are singletons, and 1.3% rests with the top ten. Sequenced material: peripheral blood, taken 28 days after the second AZD1222 dose. The receptor set was obtained from an adult who received the AZD1222 COVID-19 vaccine.

The V and J genes are TRBV7-2 and TRBJ1-5; D unclear. Germline V gene data show CDR1 as SGHTA and CDR2 as FQGNSA. Trimming cost V 1 base and J 5 bases, with 12 bases left between them. This CDR3 has 15 amino acids. The DNA for the CDR3 is TGTGCCAGCAGCTTAGACCATTTCGAAGATCAGCCCCAGCATTTT. This translates into CASSLDHFEDQPQHF.

The chain has TRBV30 and TRBJ1-2, with D possibly TRBD1 on 5 matching bases. The CDR3 has 15 amino acids. The V and J ends lost 8 bases and 0 bases respectively, with 19 bases between them. Germline assignment: CDR1 GTSNPN and CDR2 SVGIG (reference sequence). CDR3 sequence reads: CALILGGNSNYGYTF. Here the CDR3 DNA reads TGTGCCCTTATTCTGGGGGGGAATTCTAACTATGGCTACACCTTC.

This clone was detected only once. The CDR3 is CASSGGVSSYNEQFF. CDR3 nucleotides: TGTGCCAGCAGCGGAGGGGTCAGCTCCTACAATGAGCAGTTCTTC. This chain links TRBV9 with TRBJ2-1, with D perhaps being TRBD1 or TRBD2 (5 bases each). Germline V lookup: CDR1 SGDLS, CDR2 YYNGEE. CDR3 length equals 15 residues. Trimming took off 3 bases at V and 0 bases at J, with 10 bases between the two ends.

CDR3 DNA sequence: TGTGCCAGTAGTATAGTCCAGGGGACGACCTACGAGCAGTACTTC. Translating it yields CASSIVQGTTYEQYF. J is TRBJ2-7 and V is TRBV19; the D gene is possibly TRBD1 (6 bases). V was trimmed by 1 base and J by 2 bases, leaving 12 bases between them. The CDR3 covers 15 residues. Germline values: CDR1 LNHDA, CDR2 SQIVND (reference sequence). The full variable domain, its missing parts supplied by reference TRBV19 and TRBJ2-7, is DGGITQSPKYLFRKEGQNVTLSCEQNLNHDAMYWYRQDPGQGLRLIYYSQIVNDFQKGDIAEGYSVSREKKESFPLTVTSAQKNPTAFYLCASSIVQGTTYEQYFGPGTRLTVT.

This clone has more than one count but fewer than ten. As DNA, the CDR3 is TGTGCCAGCAGTTCCGGATACTCCACCAAAAAACTGTTTTTT. Encoded protein: CASSSGYSTKKLFF. The V gene is TRBV27, the J gene TRBJ1-4; D not certain. V lost 4 bases and J 9 bases, leaving 15 bases between the germline ends. Germline V CDR1 and CDR2: MNHEY, SMNVEV (reference sequence). The CDR3 runs to 14 residues.

This rearrangement joins TRBV11-1 to TRBJ2-1; 10 bases are shared with TRBD2. This CDR3 comprises 14 residues. Per the germline V gene, CDR1 is SGHAT and CDR2 is FQDESV (reference sequence). The V gene end was trimmed by 5 bases and the J gene end by 5 bases; junction bases not matched to a gene: 3. CDR3 sequence reads: CASSVLAGNNEQFF. CDR3 DNA sequence: TGTGCCAGCAGCGTACTAGCGGGAAACAATGAGCAGTTCTTC. The whole variable domain, filled in from reference TRBV11-1 and TRBJ2-1, reads EAEVAQSPRYKITEKSQAVAFWCDPISGHATLYWYRQILGQGPELLVQFQDESVVDDSQLPKDRFSAERLKGVDSTLKIQPAELGDSAMYLCASSVLAGNNEQFFGPGTRLTVL.

On this clone itself: At one end the junction does not follow the germline gene, possibly because of a read error. The chain links TRBV7-7 to TRBJ2-7, with 10 bases matching TRBD2. Germline-derived CDR1 and CDR2 are SSHAT and FNYEAQ (reference sequence). This CDR3 spans 16 amino acids. The CDR3 protein is CASSLGGLAVTYEQYF. The CDR3 region has the DNA TGTGCTAGCAGCTTGGGAGGACTAGCGGTTACCTACGAGCAGTACTTC.

V and J are TRBV24-1 and TRBJ2-7; D is undetermined. This CDR3 is built from 13 residues. V dropped 4 bases and J dropped 6 bases, with 12 bases sitting between them. CDR1 KGHDR and CDR2 SFDVKD come from the germline V gene. The CDR3 bases are TGTGCCACCAGTGAACCACAAGGAAGCGAGCAGTACTTC. It specifies CATSEPQGSEQYF.

As for this clone: One end of the junction varies from germline; a read error may be responsible. J is TRBJ1-2 and V is TRBV6-1, with a tentative D call TRBD1 (5 bases). The CDR3 spans 17 residues. CDR1 is MNHNS, CDR2 SASEGT, per germline. This CDR3 is CASSETGAASRVYGYTF. Written as DNA, the CDR3 is TGTGCCAGCAGTGAAACCGGGGCCGCTTCGCGAGTCTATGGCTATACCTTC.

The chain has TRBV6-1 and TRBJ2-3, with 8 bases identical to TRBD2. Germline V lookup: CDR1 MNHNS, CDR2 SASEGT. The trim removed 2 bases at V and 1 base at J, leaving 11 bases unmatched. This CDR3 has 18 amino acids. The CDR3 region is CASSECVGRGACTDTQYF. The CDR3 DNA follows: TGTGCCAGCAGTGAATGTGTTGGGCGGGGGGCGTGCACAGATACGCAGTATTTT.

V gene TRBV28 combines with J gene TRBJ2-3; D not certain. The CDR3 is 14 residues long. The germline V gene has CDR1 MDHEN and CDR2 SYDVKM. V lost 4 bases, J lost 2 bases, and 10 bases lay in between. CDR3 in DNA: TGTGCCAGCAGTTCCGGCCTCTTCACAGATACGCAGTATTTT. Translated, it gives CASSSGLFTDTQYF.

The chain has TRBV3-1 (or the pseudogene TRBV3-2) and TRBJ2-1; the match to TRBD2 covers 11 bases. V lost 1 base to trimming and J lost 10 bases; unmatched junction nucleotides: 9. The CDR3 length is 16 residues. Germline V gene lookup returns CDR1 LGHDT and CDR2 YNNKEL (reference sequence). CDR3 protein: CASSQVLLAGAGEQFF. CDR3 DNA sequence: TGTGCCAGCAGCCAAGTGTTACTAGCGGGGGCGGGGGAGCAGTTCTTC.

This rearrangement joins TRBV6-1 to TRBJ2-5; possibly TRBD2 for D (7 bases). Trimming left V 1 base short and J 5 bases short, with 11 bases between. CDR3 size: 14 residues. The germline V gene encodes CDR1 MNHNS and CDR2 SASEGT. Here the CDR3 reads CASSEGGGGETQYF. Written as DNA, the CDR3 is TGTGCCAGCAGTGAAGGTGGGGGGGGCGAGACCCAGTACTTC.